The 9 T cell receptor beta chains listed next were all sequenced from one sample in a study of OX40 agonist ivuxolimab in advanced cancers. Libraries were prepared by immunoSEQ multiplex PCR; TCRdb keeps only in-frame clonotypes and omits some of them. The sample carries 40,000 to 55,000 clones, around four fifths recorded once. The source was CD4+ or CD8+ T cells sorted from blood, collected in a trial of the OX40 agonist ivuxolimab. Receptors were obtained from an adult with an advanced solid tumor such as melanoma, head and neck, liver or kidney cancer.

About this clone itself: The sample contains more than one DNA sequence encoding this CDR3. V gene TRBV5-6 combines with J gene TRBJ1-1; D gene unclear. Germline V lookup: CDR1 SGHDT, CDR2 YYEEEE. The V end lost 0 bases, the J end lost 0 bases, and 3 bases lay between the germline ends. The CDR3 extends over 13 amino acids. The CDR3 here is CASSLGLNTEAFF. CDR3 DNA sequence: TGTGCCAGCAGCTTGGGCCTGAACACTGAAGCTTTCTTT.

The CDR3 is CASSLWGGYGTGELFF. The DNA for the CDR3 is TGTGCCAGCAGCCTCTGGGGGGGATATGGCACCGGGGAGCTGTTTTTT. This sequence joins TRBV5-4 and TRBJ2-2; TRBD2 agrees at 7 bases. This CDR3 has 16 residues. Germline CDR1 and CDR2: SGHNT and YYREEE (reference sequence). The V and J ends lost 4 bases and 4 bases, in that order; junction bases with no gene match: 10.

As to this clone: This may be a read error: a much more frequent sequence differs by one nucleotide. Other DNA sequences within the sample encode an identical CDR3. V and J are TRBV27 and TRBJ1-5; a possible D gene is TRBD1 (5 bases). The CDR3 has 15 amino acids. In germline, CDR1 is MNHEY, CDR2 SMNVEV (reference sequence). The V end was cut by 2 bases, the J end by 0 bases, with 8 bases between. The CDR3 loop reads CASSLMGTSNQPQHF. Written as DNA, the CDR3 is TGTGCCAGCAGTTTAATGGGGACTAGCAATCAGCCCCAGCATTTT.

The chain couples TRBV5-1 to TRBJ2-1; perhaps TRBD2 as D (5 bases). Trimming cost V 3 bases and J 0 bases, with 13 bases left between them. The CDR3 is 16 amino acids. Per germline, CDR1 SGHRS and CDR2 YFSETQ. The CDR3 coding sequence is TGCGCCAGCAGCTCTACCAGCGACTACTCCTACAATGAGCAGTTCTTC. Translating gives CASSSTSDYSYNEQFF.

The chain recombines TRBV27 with TRBJ2-3; D unresolved. The CDR3 loop spans 15 amino acids. Germline CDR1 reads MNHEY; CDR2 reads SMNVEV (reference sequence). The V gene lost 10 bases and the J gene lost 7 bases, with 24 bases spanning the gap. The CDR3 is CAIVNLGTDPYTQYF. The DNA of the CDR3 is TGTGCCATCGTTAACTTAGGAACAGATCCCTATACGCAGTATTTT.

V gene TRBV6-1 combines with J gene TRBJ1-6; no clear D. The germline CDR1 and CDR2 sequences are MNHNS and SASEGT. Trimming cost V 2 bases and J 6 bases, with 11 bases left between them. CDR3 length equals 15 residues. In DNA, the CDR3 is TGTGCCAGCAGTGAACGGACGGGTAGTAATTCACCCCTCCACTTT. This codes for CASSERTGSNSPLHF.

The rearrangement joins TRBV7-2 to TRBJ2-7; 8 bases are shared with TRBD1. The germline gives CDR1 SGHTA, CDR2 FQGNSA. J was trimmed by 5 bases and V by 5 bases; bases with no gene match: 11. The CDR3 runs 15 residues. DNA of the CDR3: TGTGCCAGCAGCCCAAGACAGGGGATGCTAAACGAGCAGTACTTC. As protein: CASSPRQGMLNEQYF.

The chain links TRBV15 to TRBJ2-7; 8 nucleotides line up with TRBD1. Germline values: CDR1 LNHNV, CDR2 YYDKDF (reference sequence). The CDR3 covers 14 residues. The trim removed 1 base at V and 5 bases at J, leaving 4 bases unmatched. Here the CDR3 reads CATSRVRGLDEQYF. In DNA, the CDR3 is TGTGCCACCAGCAGAGTCAGGGGGCTGGACGAGCAGTACTTC.

The rearrangement links TRBV7-9 to TRBJ1-2, with 7 bases lining up with TRBD1. This CDR3 spans 19 amino acids. Germline CDR1 and CDR2: SEHNR and FQNEAQ (reference sequence). J was trimmed by 4 bases and V by 0 bases; bases with no gene match: 17. The CDR3 DNA sequence: TGTGCCAGCAGCTTAGCGGCAGGGGGAATGCCACTACTCCCCTATGGCTACACCTTC. Translating gives CASSLAAGGMPLLPYGYTF.